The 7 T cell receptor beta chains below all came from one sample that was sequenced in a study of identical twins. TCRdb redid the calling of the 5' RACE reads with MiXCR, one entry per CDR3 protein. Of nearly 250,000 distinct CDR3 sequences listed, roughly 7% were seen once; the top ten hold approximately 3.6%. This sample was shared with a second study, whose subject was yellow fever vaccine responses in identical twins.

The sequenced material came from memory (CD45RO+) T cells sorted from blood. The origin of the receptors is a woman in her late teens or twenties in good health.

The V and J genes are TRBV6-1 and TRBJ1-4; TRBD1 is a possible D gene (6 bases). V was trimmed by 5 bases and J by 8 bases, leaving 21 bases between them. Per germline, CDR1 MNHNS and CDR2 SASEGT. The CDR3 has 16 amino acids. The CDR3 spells CASSRRQEITEEKLFF. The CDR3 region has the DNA TGTGCCAGCAGTCGACGACAGGAAATAACCGAAGAAAAACTGTTTTTT.

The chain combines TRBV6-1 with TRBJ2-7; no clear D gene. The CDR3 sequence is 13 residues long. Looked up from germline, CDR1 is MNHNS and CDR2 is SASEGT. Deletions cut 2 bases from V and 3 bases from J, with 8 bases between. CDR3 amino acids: CASSELELYEQYF. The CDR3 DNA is TGTGCCAGCAGTGAACTAGAACTCTACGAGCAGTACTTC.

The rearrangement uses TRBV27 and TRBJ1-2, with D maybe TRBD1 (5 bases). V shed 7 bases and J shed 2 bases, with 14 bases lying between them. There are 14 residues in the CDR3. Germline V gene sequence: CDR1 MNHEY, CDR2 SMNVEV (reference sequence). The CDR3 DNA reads TGTGCCAGCATGGGATCACCAGGGAACTATGGCTACACCTTC. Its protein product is CASMGSPGNYGYTF.

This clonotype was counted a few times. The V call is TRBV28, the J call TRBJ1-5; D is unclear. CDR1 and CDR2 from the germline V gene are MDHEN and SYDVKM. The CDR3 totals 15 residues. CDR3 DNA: TGTGAGGTGAGGTCAATAAGGGTACACGATCAGCCCCAGCATTTT. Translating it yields CEVRSIRVHDQPQHF.

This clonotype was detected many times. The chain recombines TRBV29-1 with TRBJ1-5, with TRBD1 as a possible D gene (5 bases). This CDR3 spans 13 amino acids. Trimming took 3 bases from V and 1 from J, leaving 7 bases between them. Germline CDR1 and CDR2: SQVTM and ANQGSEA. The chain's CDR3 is CSVDGGSNQPQHF. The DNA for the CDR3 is TGCAGCGTTGACGGGGGGAGCAATCAGCCCCAGCATTTT.

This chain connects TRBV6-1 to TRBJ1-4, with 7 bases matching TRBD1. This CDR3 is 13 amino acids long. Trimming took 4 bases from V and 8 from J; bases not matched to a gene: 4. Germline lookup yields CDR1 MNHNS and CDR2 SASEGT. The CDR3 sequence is CASSVTGDEKLFF. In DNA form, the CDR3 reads TGTGCCAGCAGTGTAACAGGGGACGAAAAACTGTTTTTT.

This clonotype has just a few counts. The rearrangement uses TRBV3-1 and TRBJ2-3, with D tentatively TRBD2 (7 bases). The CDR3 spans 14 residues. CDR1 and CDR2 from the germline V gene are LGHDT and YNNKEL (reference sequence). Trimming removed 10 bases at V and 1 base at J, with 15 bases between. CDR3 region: CATNRGGRTDTQYF. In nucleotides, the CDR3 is TGTGCCACAAACCGCGGGGGCCGCACAGATACGCAGTATTTT.